This is a list of T cell receptor beta chains from one sample in a study of regulatory T cells in long-lasting Graves disease. TCRdb re-called the multiplex PCR reads with MiXCR, one entry per CDR3 protein. The repertoire has a few hundred thousand distinct CDR3 sequences, over 15% of them found once; the top ten carry 30%. The same specimen was also included in a second study, on T cells in Graves' hyperthyroidism and ophthalmopathy.

The sample consisted of peripheral blood mononuclear cells (PBMCs), taken at new diagnosis, from a patient treated with antithyroid drugs. These receptors all stem from a man aged 35 to 55 with Graves disease. Each CDR3 is given with its conserved first and last residue. Each record gives: J gene, clone size, D gene, V gene, CDR3 DNA, CDR3 protein. The D gene is left open where the match is weak. Rows may omit the clone size; those that give it use once, few, many or a size class.

TRBJ2-3 | . | . | TRBV9 | TGTGCCAGCAGCGCCTTCGTGGAAGATACGCAGTATTTT | CASSAFVEDTQYF
TRBJ1-1 | many | . | TRBV3-1 | TGTGCCAGCAGAGCGCTAGGCGGACGAAACACTGAAGCTTTCTTT | CASRALGGRNTEAFF
TRBJ2-3 | few | TRBD2 | TRBV9 | TGTGCCAGCAGCGTAGTAGCGCTAGCGGGGCCCACAGATACGCAGTATTTT | CASSVVALAGPTDTQYF
TRBJ2-4 | . | . | TRBV30 | TGTGCCTGGAGGAAGAGGGGTGGGGCCTCCAAAAACATTCAGTACTTC | CAWRKRGGASKNIQYF
TRBJ1-1 | many | . | TRBV5-1 | TGTGCCAGCAGCTTAAGGGGGGACACTGAAGCTTTCTTT | CASSLRGDTEAFF
TRBJ2-7 | . | . | TRBV4-3 | TGCGCCAGCAGCCAAGATTGGAATGAGGGGGTATCCTACGAGCAGTACTTC | CASSQDWNEGVSYEQYF
TRBJ2-5 | many | . | TRBV3-1 | TGTGCCAGCAGCCCCGGGACCGGGGGGACCCAGTACTTC | CASSPGTGGTQYF
TRBJ2-7 | . | . | TRBV12-3/TRBV12-4 | TGTGCCAGCAGCAGAAGGGACACCTCCTACGAGCAGTACTTC | CASSRRDTSYEQYF
TRBJ1-2 | . | . | TRBV5-1 | TGCGCCAGCAGCTTGAATTCCGCAGGGGATAACTATGGCTACACCTTC | CASSLNSAGDNYGYTF
TRBJ2-7 | many | TRBD2 | TRBV18 | TGTGCCAGCTCACCTTCACTAGCGGGGGGGCCAGCGAACGAGCAGTACTTC | CASSPSLAGGPANEQYF
TRBJ1-1 | many | . | TRBV6-1 | TGTGCCAGCAGTGACCAGGCGAACACTGAAGCTTTCTTT | CASSDQANTEAFF
TRBJ1-6 | many | . | TRBV12-3/TRBV12-4 | TGTGCCAGCAGTTTTACAGGCGCCTCCCCCCTCCACTTT | CASSFTGASPLHF
TRBJ2-7 | many | TRBD1 | TRBV20-1 | TGCAGTGCCAAGTTAAACAGGGGTTGGTCCTACGAGCAGTACTTC | CSAKLNRGWSYEQYF
TRBJ2-7 | many | TRBD2 | TRBV6-1 | TGTGCCAGCAGTGACCCAGCGGGAGAGTTCTACGAGCAGTACTTC | CASSDPAGEFYEQYF
TRBJ2-3 | . | TRBD2 | TRBV29-1 | TGCAGCGTAGGCAATAGCGGGGCGGGAGCAGATACGCAGTATTTT | CSVGNSGAGADTQYF
TRBJ2-5 | many | . | TRBV7-2 | TGTGCCAGCAGCCCCCAGGTGGCAGCGCAAGAGACCCAGTACTTC | CASSPQVAAQETQYF
TRBJ1-1 | . | . | TRBV2 | TGTGCCAGCAACAAGATGGGGGGAACGTATTTTAACGCTGAAGCTTTCTTT | CASNKMGGTYFNAEAFF
TRBJ2-1 | few | TRBD2 | TRBV12-3/TRBV12-4 | TGTGCCAGCAGTTGGAACTTAGGACTAGCGGGGGGGTTGAGCTCCTACAATGAGCAGTTCTTC | CASSWNLGLAGGLSSYNEQFF
TRBJ2-7 | many | . | TRBV28 | TGTGCCAGCAGTTTGGAAGACCACGAGCAGTACTTC | CASSLEDHEQYF